This T cell receptor (beta chain) was captured in a study of T cells in localized non-small cell lung cancer. Regarding the study as a whole: Peak T cell clonality was found in uninvolved adjacent lung, exceeding tumor. Sequencing covered just one tumor region, so heterogeneity cannot be ruled out.

A single count supports this clone. The antigen is undetermined. The germline V gene encodes CDR1 MNHEY and CDR2 SMNVEV (reference sequence). V was pared by 9 bases and J by 8 bases, with 11 bases between. The CDR3 consists of 11 residues. Method: immunoSEQ multiplex PCR; TCRdb's copy keeps in-frame clones and lacks some. The profile shows roughly 34,000 clones, around four fifths of them singletons. This clonotype originated in a male donor older than 55 with stage II squamous cell lung carcinoma. The chain couples TRBV27 to TRBJ2-1; D is possibly TRBD1 (5 bases). The source material was peripheral blood, sampled before any cancer treatment. CDR3 protein: CASSDSYEQFF. In DNA form, the CDR3 reads TGTGCCAGTAGTGACAGTTATGAGCAGTTCTTC.